The 11 T cell receptor beta chains in this list originate from one sample, sequenced in a study of blood T cell repertoires in COVID-19. Some clones are missing from TCRdb's copy, which holds only in-frame ones; the method was immunoSEQ multiplex PCR. The data hold 40,000 to 50,000 clones, with about nine tenths observed a single time. The sample was peripheral blood. The source is a woman aged 80 or over with COVID-19, enrolled during active disease.

This clone was recorded only once. The chain combines TRBV5-1 with TRBJ2-7; the D gene is possibly TRBD1 (6 bases). Germline V gene lookup returns CDR1 SGHRS and CDR2 YFSETQ. V was trimmed by 4 bases and J by 7 bases, leaving 9 bases between them. The CDR3 has 11 residues. CDR3 protein: CASSRQAEQYF. For the CDR3, the DNA is TGCGCCAGCAGCCGACAGGCTGAGCAGTACTTC.

The chain is built from TRBV19 and TRBJ1-4, with 10 bases identical to TRBD1. Germline-derived CDR1 and CDR2 are LNHDA and SQIVND (reference sequence). The CDR3 has 15 amino acids. Losses at the gene ends were 9 bases for V and 7 bases for J; bases not matched to a gene: 11. As DNA, the CDR3 is TGTGCCAGCAGTCACAACCGGGACAGGGGTGAAAAACTGTTTTTT. Translating gives CASSHNRDRGEKLFF.

The rearrangement uses TRBV7-2 and TRBJ2-7, with 11 bases fitting TRBD2. This CDR3 is 14 amino acids long. Germline CDR1 and CDR2: SGHTA and FQGNSA. Unmatched junction bases numbered 6, after V lost 2 bases and J lost 9 bases. CDR3 loop: CASSLSLAGGGQYF. The CDR3 coding sequence is TGTGCCAGCAGCTTATCGCTAGCGGGAGGAGGGCAGTACTTC.

The chain employs TRBV30 and TRBJ1-5; 7 bases line up with TRBD1. Losses at the gene ends were 3 bases for V and 1 base for J; bases not matched to a gene: 6. This CDR3 has 15 amino acids. The germline V gene has CDR1 GTSNPN and CDR2 SVGIG (reference sequence). The CDR3 reads CAWRMAGGSNQPQHF. The CDR3 DNA reads as TGTGCCTGGAGGATGGCAGGGGGAAGCAATCAGCCCCAGCATTTT.

Only one count was recorded for this clone. The V and J genes are TRBV19 and TRBJ2-2, with 10 bases matching TRBD1. The germline V gene has CDR1 LNHDA and CDR2 SQIVND (reference sequence). V shed 7 bases, J shed 6 bases, and the junction held 8 bases outside the gene matches. The CDR3 has 15 residues. The CDR3 is CASTRTGGSAGELFF. In nucleotides, the CDR3 is TGTGCCAGTACTCGGACAGGGGGTTCTGCCGGGGAGCTGTTTTTT.

This sequence joins TRBV2 and TRBJ2-3; TRBD2 matches 8 bases. CDR3 length equals 16 residues. The V and J ends lost 5 bases and 0 bases, in that order; junction bases with no gene match: 7. Per germline, CDR1 SNHLY and CDR2 FYNNEI. The CDR3 region is CASSLSGGSSTDTQYF. DNA for the CDR3: TGTGCCAGCAGTCTGAGCGGGGGCTCTAGCACAGATACGCAGTATTTT. The full variable domain, its missing parts supplied by reference TRBV2 and TRBJ2-3, is EPEVTQTPSHQVTQMGQEVILRCVPISNHLYFYWYRQILGQKVEFLVSFYNNEISEKSEIFDDQFSVERPDGSNFTLKIRSTKLEDSAMYFCASSLSGGSSTDTQYFGPGTRLTVL.

The chain employs TRBV19 and TRBJ1-2; 8 positions match TRBD1. The germline CDR1 and CDR2 sequences are LNHDA and SQIVND (reference sequence). Germline trimming cut 3 bases from V and 4 bases from J; bases unmatched to any gene: 4. The CDR3 covers 14 residues. CDR3 in amino acids: CASSIDRGGYGYTF. CDR3 DNA: TGTGCCAGTAGTATCGACAGGGGCGGCTATGGCTACACCTTC.

In its sample, this clone was seen a few times. The rearrangement joins TRBV12-3 or TRBV12-4 to TRBJ2-7; D may be TRBD1 (7 bases). The CDR3 runs 12 residues. V lost 5 bases and J 5 bases, leaving 10 bases between the germline ends. CDR3 protein: CASSLRGDEQYF. The CDR3, as DNA: TGTGCCAGCAGTCTCAGGGGGGACGAGCAGTACTTC.

This clone was found once. J is TRBJ1-3 and V is TRBV5-1; TRBD1 is a possible D gene (6 bases). The CDR3 contains 14 residues. V gave up 3 bases and J gave up 2 bases, with 9 bases separating them. From germline, CDR1 is SGHRS and CDR2 YFSETQ. CDR3 DNA: TGCGCCAGCAGCTGGGAGGGGGCTGGAAACACCATATATTTT. This gives the protein CASSWEGAGNTIYF.

This clone was recorded once. This chain connects TRBV5-4 to TRBJ2-5; 9 nucleotides line up with TRBD1. The CDR3 runs to 15 residues. In germline, CDR1 is SGHNT, CDR2 YYREEE (reference sequence). Trimming took 4 bases from V and 5 from J; bases not matched to a gene: 9. CDR3 sequence (DNA): TGTGCCAGCAGCCGGGAAACAGGGGGCCGGGAGACCCAGTACTTC. Its translation: CASSRETGGRETQYF. Looking up the rest from reference TRBV5-4 and TRBJ2-5 gives the full variable domain: ETGVTQSPTHLIKTRGQQVTLRCSSQSGHNTVSWYQQALGQGPQFIFQYYREEENGRGNFPPRFSGLQFPNYSSELNVNALELDDSALYLCASSRETGGRETQYFGPGTRLLVL.

This sequence joins TRBV7-3 and TRBJ2-6; D gene ambiguous. The CDR3 consists of 17 residues. Trimming cost V 1 base and J 1 base, with 11 bases left between them. Germline V lookup: CDR1 SGHTA, CDR2 FQGTGA. The CDR3 DNA follows: TGTGCCAGCAGCTTAAATGCCGGCGGTTCTGGGGCCAACGTCCTGACTTTC. Translating gives CASSLNAGGSGANVLTF.